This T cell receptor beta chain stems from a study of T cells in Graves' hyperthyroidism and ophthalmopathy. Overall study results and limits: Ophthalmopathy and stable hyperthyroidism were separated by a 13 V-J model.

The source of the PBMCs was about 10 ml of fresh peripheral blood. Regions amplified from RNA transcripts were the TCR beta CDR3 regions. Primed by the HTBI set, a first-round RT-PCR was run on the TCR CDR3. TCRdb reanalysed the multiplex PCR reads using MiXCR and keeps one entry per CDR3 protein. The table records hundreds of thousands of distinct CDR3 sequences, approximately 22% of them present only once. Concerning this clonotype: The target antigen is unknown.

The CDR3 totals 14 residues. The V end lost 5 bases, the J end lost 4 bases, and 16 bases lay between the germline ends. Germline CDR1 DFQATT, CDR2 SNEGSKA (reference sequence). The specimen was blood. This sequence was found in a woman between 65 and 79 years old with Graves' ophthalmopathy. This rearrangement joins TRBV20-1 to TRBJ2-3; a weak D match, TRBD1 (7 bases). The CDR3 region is CSAGRQGGSDTQYF. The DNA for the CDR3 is TGCAGTGCTGGTCGACAGGGAGGCTCAGATACGCAGTATTTT.